This TCR beta chain was identified during a study of T cell repertoires in cytomegalovirus infection. Study details: Recently described HLA-C-restricted plus well-studied HLA-B-restricted CMV epitopes were used. Study conclusions and caveats: CMV-specific TCR beta clonotypes restricted by HLA-C were the ones dominating the ex vivo response.

The CDR3 has 15 residues. The trim removed 5 bases at V and 6 bases at J, leaving 7 bases unmatched. There are many counts of this clonotype. Its specificity is not known. TCRdb recomputed calls from the reads with MiXCR, one row per CDR3 protein. The sample has some 480,000 distinct CDR3 sequences, 25% to 35% seen once. The sequencing here drew on cultured PBMCs, taken from culture after CMV antigen stimulation. V and J are TRBV12-3 or TRBV12-4 and TRBJ2-1, with TRBD1 identical over 10 bases. The sequence derives from a human donor in good health (CMV status not recorded). Some clones in this sample may be carry-over from other donors' samples. CDR3 DNA sequence: TGTGCCAGCAGTGACCGGGACAGGGGATCCAATGAGCAGTTCTTC. It codes for CASSDRDRGSNEQFF.